What follows are 20 T cell receptor beta chains derived from one specimen sequenced in a study of shared clonotypes between healthy human individuals. Sequenced by immunoSEQ multiplex PCR; TCRdb stores in-frame clones only, minus some. The sample holds roughly 2,500,000 clones; 93% are singletons and the top ten take more than 0.35%. Sample: naive CD4+ T cells from PBMCs. Subset specified: CD45RA+ positively selected. These receptors were obtained from a man aged 18-30 years in good health. Some clones in this sample may be carry-over from other donors' samples.

The chain couples TRBV7-9 to TRBJ2-7; D is tentatively TRBD1 or TRBD2 (6 bases each). Trimming stripped 5 bases from V and 2 bases from J, with 19 bases between. This CDR3 contains 16 residues. Germline loops: CDR1 SEHNR, CDR2 FQNEAQ (reference sequence). The chain's CDR3 is CASSTTGRGGPYEQYF. As DNA, the CDR3 is TGTGCCAGCAGCACAACAGGGCGTGGAGGGCCCTACGAGCAGTACTTC.

The chain combines TRBV19 with TRBJ2-3; tentatively, D is TRBD2 (5 bases). Trimming cost V 5 bases and J 0 bases, with 9 bases left between them. CDR3 length equals 14 residues. Germline CDR1 reads LNHDA; CDR2 reads SQIVND (reference sequence). CDR3 nucleotides: TGTGCCAGTAGTCCGCGACTAAGCACAGATACGCAGTATTTT. Translation gives CASSPRLSTDTQYF. The full variable domain, with the rest looked up from reference TRBV19 and TRBJ2-3, is DGGITQSPKYLFRKEGQNVTLSCEQNLNHDAMYWYRQDPGQGLRLIYYSQIVNDFQKGDIAEGYSVSREKKESFPLTVTSAQKNPTAFYLCASSPRLSTDTQYFGPGTRLTVL.

This chain connects TRBV6-1 to TRBJ1-3, with 7 bases that match TRBD1. CDR3 length: 15 amino acids. The J segment lost 2 bases and the V segment lost 3 bases, leaving 4 bases of the junction unmatched. Germline V gene lookup returns CDR1 MNHNS and CDR2 SASEGT. For the CDR3, the DNA is TGTGCCAGCAGTGACGGGACAGTTCCTGGAAACACCATATATTTT. This codes for CASSDGTVPGNTIYF.

This chain uses TRBV9 with TRBJ2-2, with D tentatively TRBD1 or TRBD2 (6 bases each). The CDR3 spans 14 residues. V lost 6 bases and J lost 3, with 12 bases in between. Germline values: CDR1 SGDLS, CDR2 YYNGEE. CDR3 sequence: CASMGGIDTGELFF. The CDR3 region has the DNA TGTGCCAGCATGGGGGGCATCGACACCGGGGAGCTGTTTTTT.

This chain connects TRBV19 to TRBJ2-1; perhaps TRBD2 as D (7 bases). This CDR3 comprises 20 residues. The V gene lost 7 bases and the J gene lost 0 bases, with 28 bases spanning the gap. Germline V gene data show CDR1 as LNHDA and CDR2 as SQIVND (reference sequence). The CDR3 DNA sequence: TGTGCCAGTAACTCCCCAGGGGCTCTCGGACTAGTGAGCTCCTACAATGAGCAGTTCTTC. The encoded protein is CASNSPGALGLVSSYNEQFF. Filled out from reference TRBV19 and TRBJ2-1, the complete variable domain reads DGGITQSPKYLFRKEGQNVTLSCEQNLNHDAMYWYRQDPGQGLRLIYYSQIVNDFQKGDIAEGYSVSREKKESFPLTVTSAQKNPTAFYLCASNSPGALGLVSSYNEQFFGPGTRLTVL.

V is TRBV2 and J is TRBJ1-4; weak D call: TRBD1 (6 bases). Germline V gene lookup returns CDR1 SNHLY and CDR2 FYNNEI. Trimming pared 3 bases from V and 5 bases from J, leaving 16 bases between. The CDR3 extends over 16 amino acids. CDR3 amino acids: CASSDGWGGGNEKLFF. CDR3 DNA: TGTGCCAGCAGTGATGGGTGGGGAGGGGGAAATGAAAAACTGTTTTTT. The variable domain in full, completed from reference TRBV2 and TRBJ1-4, reads EPEVTQTPSHQVTQMGQEVILRCVPISNHLYFYWYRQILGQKVEFLVSFYNNEISEKSEIFDDQFSVERPDGSNFTLKIRSTKLEDSAMYFCASSDGWGGGNEKLFFGSGTQLSVL.

V usage is TRBV6-1 and J usage is TRBJ1-1; TRBD1 matches 7 bases. Germline CDR1 and CDR2: MNHNS and SASEGT. J was trimmed by 1 base and V by 2 bases; bases with no gene match: 13. There are 18 residues in the CDR3. As DNA, the CDR3 is TGTGCCAGCAGTGAACAGGGGGGGGCCGGAGGAAAGAACACTGAAGCTTTCTTT. It yields the protein CASSEQGGAGGKNTEAFF.

This chain joins TRBV6-6 and TRBJ2-1; 8 positions agree with TRBD2. Germline loops: CDR1 MNHNY, CDR2 SVGAGI (reference sequence). V trimming: 7 bases; J trimming: 6 bases; junction bases outside the gene matches: 11. The CDR3 is 15 residues long. CDR3: CASNPSGRWGNEQFF. CDR3 nucleotides: TGTGCCAGCAACCCGAGCGGGAGATGGGGCAATGAGCAGTTCTTC.

The CDR3 DNA follows: TGCGCCAGCTTCTATTGGCCGGCAGGGGTGAACACTGAAGCTTTCTTT. Protein sequence: CASFYWPAGVNTEAFF. The chain recombines TRBV23-1 with TRBJ1-1, with a possible D match to TRBD1 (6 bases). TRBV23-1 is marked as an open reading frame, function uncertain. V shed 8 bases and J shed 0 bases, with 19 bases lying between them. The CDR3 covers 16 residues.

The chain links TRBV4-2 to TRBJ2-1, with a tentative D call TRBD1 (5 bases). The germline V gene has CDR1 LGHNA and CDR2 YNFKEQ. V was shortened by 5 bases and J by 7 bases, with 18 bases between the two germline ends. CDR3 length equals 15 residues. The CDR3: CASSSTVGALNEQFF. DNA for the CDR3: TGTGCCAGCAGCTCGACAGTAGGGGCTTTGAATGAGCAGTTCTTC.

V usage is TRBV19 and J usage is TRBJ1-5; possible D gene TRBD1, 6 bases. V was shortened by 3 bases and J by 0 bases, with 9 bases between the two germline ends. Germline assignment: CDR1 LNHDA and CDR2 SQIVND (reference sequence). This CDR3 region has 15 residues. The CDR3 coding sequence is TGTGCCAGTAGTATGAGGGACACTAGCAATCAGCCCCAGCATTTT. This sequence encodes CASSMRDTSNQPQHF.

This clone has a single count. V and J are TRBV7-2 and TRBJ2-3, with a weak D call TRBD1 (6 bases). Between the trimmed V and J ends, which lost 5 bases and 6 bases, there was a span of 24 bases. This CDR3 spans 17 amino acids. Germline V lookup: CDR1 SGHTA, CDR2 FQGNSA. For the CDR3, the DNA is TGTGCCAGCAGCCCCAGGGGCGTGCGGGTGACCACCGATACGCAGTATTTT. Its protein is CASSPRGVRVTTDTQYF.

The rearrangement uses TRBV6-6 and TRBJ2-1, with D perhaps matching TRBD2 (5 bases). Trimming shortened V by 6 bases and J by 8 bases, and 14 bases separated the two germline ends. The CDR3 runs to 13 residues. The germline V gene encodes CDR1 MNHNY and CDR2 SVGAGI (reference sequence). CDR3 protein: CASSPKVGDEQFF. The CDR3 DNA reads as TGTGCCAGCAGCCCGAAAGTGGGAGATGAGCAGTTCTTC.

This clone was found once. V gene TRBV7-9 combines with J gene TRBJ2-7; 9 bases align to TRBD1. V gave up 6 bases and J gave up 7 bases; unmatched junction bases: 4. This CDR3 is 12 amino acids long. Germline-derived CDR1 and CDR2 are SEHNR and FQNEAQ (reference sequence). The CDR3 DNA follows: TGTGCCAGCAGGCTAGACAGGGGGGAGCAGTACTTC. It yields the protein CASRLDRGEQYF. Full variable domain (outside the CDR3, taken from reference TRBV7-9 and TRBJ2-7): DTGVSQNPRHKITKRGQNVTFRCDPISEHNRLYWYRQTLGQGPEFLTYFQNEAQLEKSRLLSDRFSAERPKGSFSTLEIQRTEQGDSAMYLCASRLDRGEQYFGPGTRLTVT.

The chain employs TRBV30 and TRBJ1-2, with 7 positions matching TRBD1. The CDR3 contains 13 residues. Trimming removed 4 bases from V and 6 bases from J; junction bases left unmatched: 8. Germline CDR1 is GTSNPN and CDR2 is SVGIG (reference sequence). The CDR3 nucleotides are TGTGCCTGGAACCCACAGGGGATAGATGGCTACACCTTC. Its protein product is CAWNPQGIDGYTF.

Worth noting for this clone: The same CDR3 also results from other DNA sequences found in this sample. The chain is built from TRBV5-1 and TRBJ2-7; tentative D call: TRBD1 (6 bases). The germline CDR1 and CDR2 sequences are SGHRS and YFSETQ. Trimming took 7 bases from V and 0 from J, leaving 14 bases between them. The CDR3 covers 14 residues. CDR3 sequence: CASSRDRSSYEQYF. The DNA for the CDR3 is TGCGCCAGCTCTCGTGACAGGAGCTCCTACGAGCAGTACTTC.

The J gene is TRBJ1-1, the V gene TRBV4-1, with 9 bases matching TRBD1. The CDR3 spans 13 residues. V dropped 2 bases and J dropped 9; count of bases not matched to a gene: 4. CDR1 MGHRA and CDR2 YSYEKL come from the germline V gene. The CDR3 bases are TGCGCCAGCAGCCAACCGGACAGGGGTAAAGCTTTCTTT. It is translated as CASSQPDRGKAFF.

The count of this clone is one. The chain recombines TRBV2 with TRBJ2-7, with 7 bases fitting TRBD2. V was clipped by 2 bases and J by 3 bases; unmatched bases: 10. This CDR3 region has 16 residues. In germline, CDR1 is SNHLY, CDR2 FYNNEI. The CDR3 nucleotides read TGTGCCAGCAGTGAATACGGTGCGGGAGAGGACTACGAGCAGTACTTC. It yields the protein CASSEYGAGEDYEQYF.

The chain recombines TRBV2 with TRBJ1-3; possibly TRBD1 for D (5 bases). V was trimmed by 4 bases and J by 3 bases, leaving 10 bases between them. The CDR3 loop spans 14 amino acids. Germline CDR1 reads SNHLY; CDR2 reads FYNNEI. CDR3 in amino acids: CASSAGGGGNTIYF. Written as DNA, the CDR3 is TGTGCCAGCAGTGCCGGGGGAGGTGGAAACACCATATATTTT.

CDR3 amino acids: CASSDAAETQYF. CDR3 coding DNA: TGTGCCAGCAGTGATGCGGCGGAGACCCAGTACTTC. V usage is TRBV6-1 and J usage is TRBJ2-5; no definite D call. This CDR3 is 12 amino acids long. V lost 3 bases and J 5 bases, leaving 7 bases between the germline ends. Germline CDR1 is MNHNS and CDR2 is SASEGT.